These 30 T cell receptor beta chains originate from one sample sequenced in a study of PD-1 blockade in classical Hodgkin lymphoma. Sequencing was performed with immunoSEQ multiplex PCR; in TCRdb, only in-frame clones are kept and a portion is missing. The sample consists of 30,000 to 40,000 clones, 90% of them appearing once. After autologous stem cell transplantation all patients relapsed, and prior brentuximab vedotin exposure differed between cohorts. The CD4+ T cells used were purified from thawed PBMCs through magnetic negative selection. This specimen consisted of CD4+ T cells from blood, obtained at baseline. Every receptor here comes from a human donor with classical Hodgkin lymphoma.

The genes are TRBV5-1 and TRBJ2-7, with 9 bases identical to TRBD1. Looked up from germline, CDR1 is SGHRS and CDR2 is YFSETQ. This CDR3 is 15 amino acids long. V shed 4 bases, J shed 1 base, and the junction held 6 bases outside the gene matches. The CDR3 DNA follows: TGCGCCAGCAGCGTCGACGGACAGGGGTCCTACGAGCAGTACTTC. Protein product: CASSVDGQGSYEQYF.

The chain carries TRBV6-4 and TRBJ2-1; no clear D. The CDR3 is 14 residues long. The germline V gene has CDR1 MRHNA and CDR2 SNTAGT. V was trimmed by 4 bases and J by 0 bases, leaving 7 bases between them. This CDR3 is CASSAVSSYNEQFF. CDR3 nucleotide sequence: TGTGCCAGCAGTGCCGTCAGCTCCTACAATGAGCAGTTCTTC.

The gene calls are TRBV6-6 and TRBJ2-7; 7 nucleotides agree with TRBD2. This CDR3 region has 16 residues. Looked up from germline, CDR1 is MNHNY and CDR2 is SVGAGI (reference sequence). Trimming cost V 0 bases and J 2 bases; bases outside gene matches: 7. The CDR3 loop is CASSYSASGATYEQYF. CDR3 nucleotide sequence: TGTGCCAGCAGTTACTCGGCTAGCGGCGCCACCTACGAGCAGTACTTC.

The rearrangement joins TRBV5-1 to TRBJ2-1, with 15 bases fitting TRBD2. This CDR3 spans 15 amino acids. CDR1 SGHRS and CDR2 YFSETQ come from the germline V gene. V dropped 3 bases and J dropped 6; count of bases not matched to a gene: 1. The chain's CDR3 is CASSWGLAGGNEQFF. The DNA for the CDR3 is TGCGCCAGCAGCTGGGGACTAGCGGGAGGCAATGAGCAGTTCTTC. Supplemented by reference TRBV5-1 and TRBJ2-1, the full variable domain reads KAGVTQTPRYLIKTRGQQVTLSCSPISGHRSVSWYQQTPGQGLQFLFEYFSETQRNKGNFPGRFSGRQFSNSRSEMNVSTLELGDSALYLCASSWGLAGGNEQFFGPGTRLTVL.

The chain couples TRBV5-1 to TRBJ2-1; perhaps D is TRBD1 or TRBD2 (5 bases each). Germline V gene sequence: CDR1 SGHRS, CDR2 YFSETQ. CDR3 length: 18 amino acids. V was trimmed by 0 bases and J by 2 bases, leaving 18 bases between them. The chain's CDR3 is CASSLVGRAHDPYNEQFF. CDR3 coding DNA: TGCGCCAGCAGCTTGGTGGGACGAGCTCACGACCCCTACAATGAGCAGTTCTTC. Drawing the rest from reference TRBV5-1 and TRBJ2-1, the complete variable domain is KAGVTQTPRYLIKTRGQQVTLSCSPISGHRSVSWYQQTPGQGLQFLFEYFSETQRNKGNFPGRFSGRQFSNSRSEMNVSTLELGDSALYLCASSLVGRAHDPYNEQFFGPGTRLTVL.

The CDR3 sequence is CASSFSGTNTEAFF. The CDR3 DNA follows: TGTGCCAGCAGTTTCTCGGGCACTAACACTGAAGCTTTCTTT. This chain uses TRBV27 with TRBJ1-1; D not resolved. Trimming took 3 bases from V and 2 from J, leaving 10 bases between them. Germline lookup yields CDR1 MNHEY and CDR2 SMNVEV (reference sequence). The CDR3 totals 14 residues.

The CDR3 bases are TGTGCCAGCAGTGAAGGGAATCAGCCCCAGCATTTT. Residues: CASSEGNQPQHF. The rearrangement joins TRBV6-1 to TRBJ1-5; D is undetermined. The CDR3 totals 12 residues. With 1 base removed from V and 4 bases from J, the gap between germline ends came to 2 bases. The germline CDR1 and CDR2 sequences are MNHNS and SASEGT.

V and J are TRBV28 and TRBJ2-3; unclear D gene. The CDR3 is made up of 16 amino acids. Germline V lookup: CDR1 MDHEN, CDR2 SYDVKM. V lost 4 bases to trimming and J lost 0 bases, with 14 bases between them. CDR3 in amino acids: CASSWARILSTDTQYF. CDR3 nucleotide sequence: TGTGCCAGCAGTTGGGCAAGGATACTTAGCACAGATACGCAGTATTTT.

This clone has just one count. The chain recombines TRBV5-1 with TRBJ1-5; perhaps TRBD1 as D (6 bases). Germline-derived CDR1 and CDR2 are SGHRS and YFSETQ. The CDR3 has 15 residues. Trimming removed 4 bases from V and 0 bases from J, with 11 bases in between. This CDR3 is CASSLGGYSNQPQHF. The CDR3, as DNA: TGCGCCAGCAGCCTAGGGGGATATAGCAATCAGCCCCAGCATTTT.

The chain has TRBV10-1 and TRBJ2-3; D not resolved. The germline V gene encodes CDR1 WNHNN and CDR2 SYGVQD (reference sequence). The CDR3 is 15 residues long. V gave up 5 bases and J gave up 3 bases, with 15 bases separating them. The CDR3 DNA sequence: TGCGCCAGCAGTCGTTCTGGAGATTGGACAGATACGCAGTATTTT. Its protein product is CASSRSGDWTDTQYF.

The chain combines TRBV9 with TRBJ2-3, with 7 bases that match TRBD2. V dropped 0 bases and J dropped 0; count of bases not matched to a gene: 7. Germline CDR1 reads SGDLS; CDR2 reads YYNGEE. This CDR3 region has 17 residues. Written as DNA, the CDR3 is TGTGCCAGCAGCGTAGAGGGTAGCGGGTTTAGCACAGATACGCAGTATTTT. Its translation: CASSVEGSGFSTDTQYF. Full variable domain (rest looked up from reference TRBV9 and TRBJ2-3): DSGVTQTPKHLITATGQRVTLRCSPRSGDLSVYWYQQSLDQGLQFLIQYYNGEERAKGNILERFSAQQFPDLHSELNLSSLELGDSALYFCASSVEGSGFSTDTQYFGPGTRLTVL.

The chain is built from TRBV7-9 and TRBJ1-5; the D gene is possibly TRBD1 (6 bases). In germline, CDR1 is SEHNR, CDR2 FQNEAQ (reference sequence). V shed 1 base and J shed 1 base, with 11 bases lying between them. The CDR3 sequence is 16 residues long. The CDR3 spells CASSLGTGRSNQPQHF. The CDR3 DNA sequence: TGTGCCAGCAGCTTAGGTACAGGGAGAAGCAATCAGCCCCAGCATTTT. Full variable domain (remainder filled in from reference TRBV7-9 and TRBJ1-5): DTGVSQNPRHKITKRGQNVTFRCDPISEHNRLYWYRQTLGQGPEFLTYFQNEAQLEKSRLLSDRFSAERPKGSFSTLEIQRTEQGDSAMYLCASSLGTGRSNQPQHFGDGTRLSIL.

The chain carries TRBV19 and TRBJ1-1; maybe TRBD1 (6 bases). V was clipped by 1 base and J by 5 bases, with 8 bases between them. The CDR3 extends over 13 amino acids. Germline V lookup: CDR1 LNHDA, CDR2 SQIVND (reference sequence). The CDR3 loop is CASSIGQGTEAFF. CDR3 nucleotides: TGTGCCAGTAGTATAGGTCAGGGGACTGAAGCTTTCTTT. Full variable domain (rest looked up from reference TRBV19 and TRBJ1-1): DGGITQSPKYLFRKEGQNVTLSCEQNLNHDAMYWYRQDPGQGLRLIYYSQIVNDFQKGDIAEGYSVSREKKESFPLTVTSAQKNPTAFYLCASSIGQGTEAFFGQGTRLTVV.

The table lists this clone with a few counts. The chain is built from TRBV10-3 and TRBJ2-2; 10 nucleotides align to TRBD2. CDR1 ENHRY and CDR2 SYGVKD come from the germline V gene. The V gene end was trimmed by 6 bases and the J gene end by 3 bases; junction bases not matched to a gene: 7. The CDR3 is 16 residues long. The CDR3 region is CAIRTGLASDTGELFF. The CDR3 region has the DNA TGTGCCATCAGGACGGGACTAGCGAGCGACACCGGGGAGCTGTTTTTT.

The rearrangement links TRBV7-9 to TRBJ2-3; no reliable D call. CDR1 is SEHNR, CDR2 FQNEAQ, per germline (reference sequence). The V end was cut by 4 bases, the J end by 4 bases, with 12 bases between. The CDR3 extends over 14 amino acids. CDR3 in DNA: TGTGCCAGCAGCTATCCAGCGTCCCCAGATACGCAGTATTTT. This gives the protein CASSYPASPDTQYF.

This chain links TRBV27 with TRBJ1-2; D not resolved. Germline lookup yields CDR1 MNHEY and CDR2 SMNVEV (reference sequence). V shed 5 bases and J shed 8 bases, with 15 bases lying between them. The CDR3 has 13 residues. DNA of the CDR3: TGTGCCAGCAGTCCCCTTGGGGTGCAGGGCTACACCTTC. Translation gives CASSPLGVQGYTF.

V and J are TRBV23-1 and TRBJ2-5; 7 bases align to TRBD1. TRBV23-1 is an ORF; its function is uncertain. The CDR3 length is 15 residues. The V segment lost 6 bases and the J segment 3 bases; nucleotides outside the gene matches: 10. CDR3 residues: CASSTGDNFKETQYF. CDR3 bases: TGCGCCAGCAGCACAGGGGACAACTTCAAAGAGACCCAGTACTTC.

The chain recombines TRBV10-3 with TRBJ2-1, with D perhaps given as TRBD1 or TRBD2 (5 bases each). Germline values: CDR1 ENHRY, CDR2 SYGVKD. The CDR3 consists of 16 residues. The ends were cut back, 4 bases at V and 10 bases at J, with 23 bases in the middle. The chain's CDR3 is CAISATRDPSAGEQFF. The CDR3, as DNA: TGTGCCATCAGTGCAACCCGGGACCCCTCGGCTGGGGAGCAGTTCTTC.

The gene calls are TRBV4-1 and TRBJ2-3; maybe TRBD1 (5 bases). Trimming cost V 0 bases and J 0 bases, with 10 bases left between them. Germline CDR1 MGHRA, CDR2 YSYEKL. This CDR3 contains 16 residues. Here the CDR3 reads CASSQESQASTDTQYF. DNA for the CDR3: TGCGCCAGCAGCCAAGAGTCACAGGCCAGCACAGATACGCAGTATTTT.

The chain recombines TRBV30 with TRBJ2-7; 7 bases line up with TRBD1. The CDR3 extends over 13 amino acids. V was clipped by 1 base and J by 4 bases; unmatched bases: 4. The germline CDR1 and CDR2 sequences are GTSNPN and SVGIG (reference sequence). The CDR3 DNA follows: TGTGCCTGGAGTGGAGGGGGCGAGTACGAGCAGTACTTC. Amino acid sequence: CAWSGGGEYEQYF.

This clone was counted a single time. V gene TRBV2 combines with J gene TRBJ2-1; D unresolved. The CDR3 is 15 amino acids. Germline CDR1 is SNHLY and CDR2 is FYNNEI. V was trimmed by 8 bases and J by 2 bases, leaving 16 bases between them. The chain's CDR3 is CASQHESRTYNEQFF. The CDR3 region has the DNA TGTGCCAGCCAGCACGAGAGTCGTACCTACAATGAGCAGTTCTTC.

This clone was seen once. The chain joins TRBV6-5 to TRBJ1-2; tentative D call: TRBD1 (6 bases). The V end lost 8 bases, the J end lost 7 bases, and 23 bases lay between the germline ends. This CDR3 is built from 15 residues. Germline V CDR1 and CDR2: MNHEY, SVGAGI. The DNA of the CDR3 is TGTGCCAGCGGGGACTACGGCAGGGGCAGGGGTGGCTACACCTTC. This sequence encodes CASGDYGRGRGGYTF.

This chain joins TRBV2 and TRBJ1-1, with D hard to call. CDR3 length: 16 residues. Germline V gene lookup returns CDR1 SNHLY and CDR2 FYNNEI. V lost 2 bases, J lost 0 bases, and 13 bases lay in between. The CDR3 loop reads CASSEQLPTVNTEAFF. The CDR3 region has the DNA TGTGCCAGCAGTGAACAACTCCCCACTGTGAACACTGAAGCTTTCTTT.

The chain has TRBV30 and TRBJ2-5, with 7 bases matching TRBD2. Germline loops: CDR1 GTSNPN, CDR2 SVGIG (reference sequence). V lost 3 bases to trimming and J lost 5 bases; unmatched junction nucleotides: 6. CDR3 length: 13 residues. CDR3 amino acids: CAWSRAGWETQYF. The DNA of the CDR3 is TGTGCCTGGAGCCGAGCGGGATGGGAGACCCAGTACTTC.

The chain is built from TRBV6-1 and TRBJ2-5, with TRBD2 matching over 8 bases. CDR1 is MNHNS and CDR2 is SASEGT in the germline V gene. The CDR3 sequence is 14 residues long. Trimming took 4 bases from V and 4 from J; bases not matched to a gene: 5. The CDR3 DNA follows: TGTGCCAGCAGTGCGGGACTAGTGAGAGAGACCCAGTACTTC. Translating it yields CASSAGLVRETQYF.

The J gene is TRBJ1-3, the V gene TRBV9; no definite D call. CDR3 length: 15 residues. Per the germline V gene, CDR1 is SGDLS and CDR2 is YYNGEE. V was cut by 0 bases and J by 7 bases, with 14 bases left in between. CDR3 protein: CASSVDLPGVNTIYF. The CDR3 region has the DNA TGTGCCAGCAGCGTAGATCTCCCCGGGGTGAACACCATATATTTT.

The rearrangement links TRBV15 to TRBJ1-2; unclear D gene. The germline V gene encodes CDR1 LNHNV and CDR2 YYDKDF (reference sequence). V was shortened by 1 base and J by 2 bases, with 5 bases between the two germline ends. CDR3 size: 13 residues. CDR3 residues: CATSRGANYGYTF. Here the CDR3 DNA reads TGTGCCACCAGCAGAGGTGCCAACTATGGCTACACCTTC.

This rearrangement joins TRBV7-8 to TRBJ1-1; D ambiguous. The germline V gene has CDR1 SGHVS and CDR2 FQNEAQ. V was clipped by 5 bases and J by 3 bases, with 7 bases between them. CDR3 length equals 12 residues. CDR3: CASSPHYTEAFF. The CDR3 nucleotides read TGTGCCAGCAGCCCACACTACACTGAAGCTTTCTTT.

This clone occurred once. The CDR3 region has the DNA TGTGCCATCAGTGAGCAGAATCATGGCTACACCTTC. It translates to CAISEQNHGYTF. The chain is built from TRBV10-3 and TRBJ1-2; D ambiguous. Germline V gene sequence: CDR1 ENHRY, CDR2 SYGVKD. This CDR3 has 12 amino acids. The V end was cut by 2 bases, the J end by 6 bases, with 7 bases between.

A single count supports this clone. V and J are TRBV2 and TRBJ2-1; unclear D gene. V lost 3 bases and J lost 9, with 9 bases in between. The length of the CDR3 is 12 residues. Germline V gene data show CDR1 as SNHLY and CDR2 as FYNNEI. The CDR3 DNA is TGTGCCAGCAGTGAGCAACTTATTGAGCAGTTCTTC. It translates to CASSEQLIEQFF. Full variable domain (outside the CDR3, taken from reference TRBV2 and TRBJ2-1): EPEVTQTPSHQVTQMGQEVILRCVPISNHLYFYWYRQILGQKVEFLVSFYNNEISEKSEIFDDQFSVERPDGSNFTLKIRSTKLEDSAMYFCASSEQLIEQFFGPGTRLTVL.